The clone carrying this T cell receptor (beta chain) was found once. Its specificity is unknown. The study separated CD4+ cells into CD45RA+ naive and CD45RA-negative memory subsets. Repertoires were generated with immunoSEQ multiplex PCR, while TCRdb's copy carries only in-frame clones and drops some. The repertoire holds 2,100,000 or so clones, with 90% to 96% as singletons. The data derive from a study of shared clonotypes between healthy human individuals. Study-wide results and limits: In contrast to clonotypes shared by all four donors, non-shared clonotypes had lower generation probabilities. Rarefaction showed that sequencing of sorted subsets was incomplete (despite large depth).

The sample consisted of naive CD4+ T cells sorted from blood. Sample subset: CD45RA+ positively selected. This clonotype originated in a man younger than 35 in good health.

The chain's CDR3 is CASSRDPRDRVGYTF. The CDR3 DNA is TGTGCCAGCAGCCGAGACCCCCGGGACAGGGTTGGCTACACCTTC. This sequence joins TRBV9 and TRBJ1-2; 9 positions match TRBD1. J gave up 7 bases and V 4 bases, and 11 bases lay outside the gene matches. The CDR3 consists of 15 residues. Germline loops: CDR1 SGDLS, CDR2 YYNGEE.